What follows are 17 T cell receptor beta chains derived from one specimen sequenced in a study of PD-1 blockade in classical Hodgkin lymphoma. Only in-frame clones appear in the TCRdb table, and some are missing; sequencing was by immunoSEQ multiplex PCR. Altogether roughly 97,000 clones are present, around 80% being singletons, with the ten largest covering approximately 12%. Autologous stem cell transplantation was followed by relapse in every patient, and brentuximab vedotin exposure varied. The sample consisted of peripheral blood mononuclear cells (PBMCs), taken at baseline. Every receptor here comes from a human donor with classical Hodgkin lymphoma.

The V call is TRBV18, the J call TRBJ2-7; 7 bases fit TRBD2. The CDR3 loop spans 14 amino acids. J lost 2 bases, V lost 3 bases, and 4 bases had no gene match. Germline values: CDR1 KGHSH, CDR2 LQKENI. This chain's CDR3 is CASSPGGVPYEQYF. In DNA, the CDR3 is TGTGCCAGCTCACCGGGAGGGGTCCCCTACGAGCAGTACTTC.

CDR3 coding DNA: TGTGCCAGCAGTTTGCTACGACAGGGGGCACACTATGGCTACACCTTC. Amino acids: CASSLLRQGAHYGYTF. The chain uses TRBV27 and TRBJ1-2; 10 bases line up with TRBD1. The CDR3 is made up of 16 amino acids. Per germline, CDR1 MNHEY and CDR2 SMNVEV (reference sequence). V lost 3 bases to trimming and J lost 3 bases; unmatched junction nucleotides: 7.

The chain uses TRBV11-1 and TRBJ2-3, with 10 positions matching TRBD1. Germline CDR1 and CDR2: SGHAT and FQDESV (reference sequence). This CDR3 spans 15 amino acids. The trim removed 5 bases at V and 3 bases at J, leaving 5 bases unmatched. CDR3 in DNA: TGTGCCAGCAGCGCGAGGACAGGGGGAACAGATACGCAGTATTTT. It codes for CASSARTGGTDTQYF.

The rearrangement joins TRBV9 to TRBJ1-1, with 7 bases matching TRBD1. The CDR3 covers 15 residues. The germline V gene encodes CDR1 SGDLS and CDR2 YYNGEE. V was pared by 10 bases and J by 2 bases, with 14 bases of the junction left unmatched. The CDR3 DNA follows: TGTGCCTTTGCCCCGGGACAGTGCTTAAACACTGAAGCTTTCTTT. As protein: CAFAPGQCLNTEAFF. The full variable domain, in which reference TRBV9 and TRBJ1-1 provide the parts outside the CDR3, is DSGVTQTPKHLITATGQRVTLRCSPRSGDLSVYWYQQSLDQGLQFLIQYYNGEERAKGNILERFSAQQFPDLHSELNLSSLELGDSALYFCAFAPGQCLNTEAFFGQGTRLTVV.

This clone came up once. V usage is TRBV5-4 and J usage is TRBJ1-2; the D gene is possibly TRBD1 (6 bases). Germline assignment: CDR1 SGHNT and CDR2 YYREEE (reference sequence). The CDR3 has 16 amino acids. The ends were cut back, 4 bases at V and 1 base at J, with 17 bases in the middle. CDR3 region: CASSAALDRSNYGYTF. CDR3 in DNA: TGTGCCAGCAGCGCTGCGCTGGACAGAAGTAACTATGGCTACACCTTC. Combining the CDR3 with reference TRBV5-4 and TRBJ1-2 gives the whole variable domain ETGVTQSPTHLIKTRGQQVTLRCSSQSGHNTVSWYQQALGQGPQFIFQYYREEENGRGNFPPRFSGLQFPNYSSELNVNALELDDSALYLCASSAALDRSNYGYTFGSGTRLTVV.

V and J are TRBV5-1 and TRBJ2-1; 7 bases fit TRBD1. V was clipped by 2 bases and J by 2 bases; unmatched bases: 4. Germline CDR1 is SGHRS and CDR2 is YFSETQ. This CDR3 contains 15 residues. CDR3 sequence: CASSLPGQTYNEQFF. In DNA form, the CDR3 reads TGCGCCAGCAGCTTACCGGGACAGACCTACAATGAGCAGTTCTTC.

The CDR3 loop reads CASSSPGRGRREQYF. Written as DNA, the CDR3 is TGTGCCAGCAGCTCCCCCGGCAGGGGGCGAAGGGAGCAGTACTTC. The V and J genes are TRBV7-2 and TRBJ2-7; 8 nucleotides align to TRBD1. Trimming at V came to 4 bases and at J to 7 bases, leaving 12 bases not matched to a gene. There are 15 residues in the CDR3. Germline V gene sequence: CDR1 SGHTA, CDR2 FQGNSA.

This clone was found once. The chain has TRBV30 and TRBJ2-1, with a possible D match to TRBD1 (5 bases). The CDR3 loop spans 14 amino acids. V was cut by 0 bases and J by 5 bases, with 11 bases left in between. CDR1 GTSNPN and CDR2 SVGIG come from the germline V gene (reference sequence). CDR3 protein: CAWSVGAANNEQFF. CDR3 sequence (DNA): TGTGCCTGGAGTGTAGGGGCAGCCAACAATGAGCAGTTCTTC.

The rearrangement uses TRBV7-8 and TRBJ2-1, with TRBD1 matching 9 bases. The V and J ends lost 1 base and 7 bases, in that order; junction bases with no gene match: 5. Looked up from germline, CDR1 is SGHVS and CDR2 is FQNEAQ. This CDR3 region has 15 residues. This chain's CDR3 is CASSLGTGAHNEQFF. The CDR3 DNA reads as TGTGCCAGCAGCTTAGGGACAGGGGCCCATAATGAGCAGTTCTTC.

This sequence joins TRBV7-8 and TRBJ2-1; 9 bases match TRBD1. This CDR3 comprises 15 residues. V was clipped by 5 bases and J by 5 bases; unmatched bases: 7. CDR1 SGHVS and CDR2 FQNEAQ come from the germline V gene. In DNA form, the CDR3 reads TGTGCCAGCAGCCAAGAGGACAGGGGTAACAATGAGCAGTTCTTC. This translates into CASSQEDRGNNEQFF.

About this clone itself: Other DNA sequences from this sample encode an identical CDR3 as well. The chain recombines TRBV9 with TRBJ2-7; D not resolved. V lost 0 bases to trimming and J lost 2 bases, with 9 bases between them. The CDR3 extends over 14 amino acids. Germline V gene data show CDR1 as SGDLS and CDR2 as YYNGEE. The DNA for the CDR3 is TGTGCCAGCAGCGTAGCGGGCACTACCTACGAGCAGTACTTC. It yields the protein CASSVAGTTYEQYF. Full variable domain (outside the CDR3, taken from reference TRBV9 and TRBJ2-7): DSGVTQTPKHLITATGQRVTLRCSPRSGDLSVYWYQQSLDQGLQFLIQYYNGEERAKGNILERFSAQQFPDLHSELNLSSLELGDSALYFCASSVAGTTYEQYFGPGTRLTVT.

This clone was detected many times. This chain links TRBV5-6 with TRBJ2-3, with TRBD1 identical over 11 bases. Germline CDR1 and CDR2: SGHDT and YYEEEE. Trimming took 1 base from V and 4 from J; bases not matched to a gene: 8. The CDR3 has 17 residues. The CDR3 loop is CASSLSVPGQGADTQYF. The CDR3 DNA sequence: TGTGCCAGCAGCTTGAGCGTCCCGGGACAGGGGGCAGATACGCAGTATTTT.

This clone was recorded a few times. The chain uses TRBV7-8 and TRBJ2-1, with 12 bases matching TRBD2. V shed 3 bases, J shed 4 bases, and the junction held 1 base outside the gene matches. The germline V gene has CDR1 SGHVS and CDR2 FQNEAQ. The length of the CDR3 is 15 residues. CDR3 sequence reads: CASSLGLAGYNEQFF. As DNA, the CDR3 is TGTGCCAGCAGCTTGGGACTAGCGGGTTACAATGAGCAGTTCTTC. Full variable domain (remainder filled in from reference TRBV7-8 and TRBJ2-1): GAGVSQSPRYKVAKRGQDVALRCDPISGHVSLFWYQQALGQGPEFLTYFQNEAQLDKSGLPSDRFFAERPEGSVSTLKIQRTQQEDSAVYLCASSLGLAGYNEQFFGPGTRLTVL.

Here the CDR3 reads CAISVGLHEQFF. Here the CDR3 DNA reads TGTGCCATCAGTGTTGGGTTGCATGAGCAGTTCTTC. The rearrangement joins TRBV10-3 to TRBJ2-1, with D uncertain. V was clipped by 4 bases and J by 8 bases, with 9 bases between them. This CDR3 has 12 amino acids. Germline V lookup: CDR1 ENHRY, CDR2 SYGVKD.

The chain has TRBV5-6 and TRBJ1-1; a weak D match, TRBD1 (6 bases). This CDR3 is built from 15 residues. The V and J ends lost 3 bases and 7 bases respectively, with 19 bases between them. CDR1 SGHDT and CDR2 YYEEEE come from the germline V gene. CDR3 protein: CASSSGWTATLEAFF. CDR3 sequence (DNA): TGTGCCAGCAGCTCGGGGTGGACAGCTACCCTTGAAGCTTTCTTT.

This clone was counted a single time. The chain joins TRBV5-1 to TRBJ2-1; D is perhaps TRBD2 (6 bases). Per the germline V gene, CDR1 is SGHRS and CDR2 is YFSETQ. The CDR3 runs 15 residues. V was pared by 0 bases and J by 5 bases, with 12 bases between. Here the CDR3 reads CASSLAGRTHNEQFF. Here the CDR3 DNA reads TGCGCCAGCAGCTTGGCGGGGAGGACCCACAATGAGCAGTTCTTC.

The count of this clone is one. CDR3 sequence reads: CASSSYDRNTEAFF. CDR3 nucleotide sequence: TGTGCCAGCAGCTCATATGACAGGAACACTGAAGCTTTCTTT. The chain couples TRBV28 to TRBJ1-1, with D perhaps matching TRBD1 (5 bases). This CDR3 region has 14 residues. V dropped 6 bases and J dropped 1 base, with 12 bases sitting between them. Germline CDR1 and CDR2: MDHEN and SYDVKM.